Listed below are T cell receptor beta chains from one sample, sequenced in a study of cytomegalovirus exposure and HLA in healthy donors. Clones were read by immunoSEQ multiplex PCR, and TCRdb kept only the in-frame ones, dropping some. Among around 180,000 clones listed, around 80% were seen once. Material: PBMCs. The receptors originated from a girl aged 2 to 10 in good health and CMV-seropositive. Both conserved end residues are part of each CDR3. Each record gives: J gene, D gene, V gene, CDR3 protein. A D gene is named only where the DNA matches it firmly.

TRBJ2-3 NA TRBV6-6 CASSYSRSDTQYF
TRBJ2-7 NA TRBV10-3 CAISESRGTYEQYF
TRBJ1-2 NA TRBV4-1 CASSPNQGYGYTF
TRBJ1-2 TRBD1 TRBV19 CASTTQGRGGYTF
TRBJ1-1 NA TRBV7-8 CASSSGAEVTSNTEAFF
TRBJ1-4 NA TRBV2 CASFRDQKLFF
TRBJ2-7 NA TRBV29-1 CSVVRGVVNEQYF
TRBJ2-1 TRBD2 TRBV5-1 CASSLGTTRGGNYNEQFF
TRBJ2-3 NA TRBV7-6 CASSLGRGRDTQYF
TRBJ2-2 TRBD2 TRBV4-2 CASSRDPLAVNTGELFF
TRBJ2-3 NA TRBV5-6 CASSLVYSPRYMTDTQYF
TRBJ1-4 TRBD1 TRBV5-1 CASSFYRGGEKLFF
TRBJ2-1 NA TRBV4-1 CASSPRGSGGSNEQFF
TRBJ1-4 NA TRBV4-1 CASSQTRLTTNEKLFF
TRBJ2-7 TRBD2 TRBV30 CAWTSLAGTYEQYF
TRBJ2-2 TRBD1 TRBV11-2 CASSLGLRQGFTGELFF
TRBJ1-6 NA TRBV27 CASSLRGAAGGSPLHF
TRBJ1-5 NA TRBV10-3 CAISEGGDQPQHF
TRBJ1-2 TRBD1 TRBV9 CASSTGQQANYGYTF
TRBJ1-6 TRBD1 TRBV10-2 CASSRWDSNSPLHF
TRBJ2-2 NA TRBV7-2 CASSFSLTLYTGELFF
TRBJ1-2 NA TRBV5-6 CASSFGRDHYGYTF
TRBJ1-2 NA TRBV11-3 CASGGGASPNYGYTF
TRBJ1-1 TRBD1 TRBV28 CASSWGDRPNTEAFF
TRBJ2-2 TRBD1 TRBV5-1 CASSYFKGASPSGELFF
TRBJ2-1 TRBD2 TRBV29-1 CSVGTSGLYNEQFF
TRBJ2-5 TRBD2 TRBV6-1 CASSYYGGGETQYF
TRBJ2-1 NA TRBV27 CASMPLGGGWGSSYNEQFF
TRBJ1-5 NA TRBV27 CASSVGPNQPQHF
TRBJ2-5 NA TRBV28 CASSFGHEGRTQETQYF
TRBJ2-2 TRBD2 TRBV28 CASSGGLAGGNTGELFF
TRBJ1-1 NA TRBV5-1 CASSGYRTEEAFF
TRBJ1-1 NA TRBV19 CASSASRMNTEAFF
TRBJ2-7 TRBD2 TRBV15 CAIGGGLPYEQYF
TRBJ2-5 NA TRBV5-8 CASTSRLAGETQYF
TRBJ1-1 NA TRBV19 CASSIDLIPGYTEAFF
TRBJ2-1 NA TRBV27 CASSLGSIGEQFF
TRBJ2-2 TRBD2 TRBV12-5 CASGSHLGGAKWAGGELFF
TRBJ2-3 NA TRBV7-9 CASSLDIDTQYF
TRBJ1-5 NA TRBV7-9 CASSPPPNGRRNQPQHF
TRBJ2-7 TRBD2 TRBV30 CAWSGSGRFEQYF
TRBJ2-3 TRBD1 TRBV6-1 CASSDTRGQGRDTQYF
TRBJ2-7 NA TRBV27 CASSLSLGEISYEQYF
TRBJ2-4 TRBD1 TRBV5-1 CASSLDRHRGLVGAKNIQYF
TRBJ1-1 NA TRBV5-1 CASSLDPWAETEAFF
TRBJ1-1 TRBD1 TRBV5-1 CASSLVGGTGPMNTEAFF
TRBJ1-6 NA TRBV15 CATSRVRDNSPLHF
TRBJ1-1 NA TRBV5-1 CASSPRLGGDTEAFF
TRBJ2-7 NA TRBV30 CAWSGTVQYF
TRBJ2-1 TRBD2 TRBV13 CASSPIFAGEAYNEQFF
TRBJ1-5 NA TRBV5-6 CASTEWLGGSNQPQHF